This TCR beta chain was documented in a study of beta chain features in type 1 diabetes. At the level of the study: The examined sorted cells totaled under 120 million across samples.

Every bit of the isolated RNA underwent reverse transcription, so sequencing read expressed TCRB transcripts. Measured with immunoSEQ multiplex PCR; TCRdb has only the in-frame clones, and not every one. Found here are hundreds of thousands of clones, about an eighth of them singletons; the top ten hold less than 0.06%. The CDR3 covers 14 residues. V was cut by 5 bases and J by 6 bases, with 14 bases left in between. Germline loops: CDR1 MNHNY, CDR2 SVGAGI (reference sequence). A sort by CD45RO/CCR7/CD25/CD127/CD95/CD27 yielded CD4+ naive, central memory, regulatory and stem cell-like memory cells. Study outcomes and limitations: High-TCR-expressing cells could be over-represented by cDNA sequencing.

Turning to this clone: No antigen is known for it.

The V and J genes are TRBV6-6 and TRBJ1-5; D possibly corresponds to TRBD1 (6 bases). The clonotype comes from a young woman in good health. Material for sequencing was naive CD4+ T cells from blood. The chain's CDR3 is CASSPRGGSQPQHF. The CDR3 nucleotides read TGTGCCAGCAGTCCCCGGGGGGGCAGTCAGCCCCAGCATTTT.